The sequence of this TCR beta chain was determined in a study of vaccination and CD4 T cells after COVID-19. The Oncomine TCR Beta short-read assay was what sequenced the DNA obtained from cultured CD4+ T cells. Cultures of CD4+ T cells served as the source for extracting genomic DNA. In TCRdb, the PCR reads were re-called with MiXCR into one record per CDR3 protein. The sample holds around 18,000 distinct CDR3 sequences, around 52% seen once. As concerns this clonotype: No antigen is known for it.

Time point: late sampling 161 to 241 days after vaccination in a few convalescent patients. The treatment denotes: roughly 11-day PBMC culture with coronavirus spike peptide pools or control peptides (ViraFEST assay). ViraFEST used peptide pools to expand antigen-specific T cells before TCR sequencing. The sample consisted of CD4+ T cells from blood, cultured in vitro, taken about 7 months after SARS-CoV-2 vaccination. The origin of this receptor is a human donor who had recovered from COVID-19.

The DNA of the CDR3 is TGCAGTGCTAGGCTCTTTAGCGGGGGGGCCACAGATACGCAGTATTTT. Amino acids: CSARLFSGGATDTQYF. This chain connects TRBV20-1 to TRBJ2-3, with TRBD2 matching over 11 bases. This CDR3 region has 16 residues. Per germline, CDR1 DFQATT and CDR2 SNEGSKA (reference sequence). V shed 3 bases, J shed 2 bases, and the junction held 7 bases outside the gene matches.